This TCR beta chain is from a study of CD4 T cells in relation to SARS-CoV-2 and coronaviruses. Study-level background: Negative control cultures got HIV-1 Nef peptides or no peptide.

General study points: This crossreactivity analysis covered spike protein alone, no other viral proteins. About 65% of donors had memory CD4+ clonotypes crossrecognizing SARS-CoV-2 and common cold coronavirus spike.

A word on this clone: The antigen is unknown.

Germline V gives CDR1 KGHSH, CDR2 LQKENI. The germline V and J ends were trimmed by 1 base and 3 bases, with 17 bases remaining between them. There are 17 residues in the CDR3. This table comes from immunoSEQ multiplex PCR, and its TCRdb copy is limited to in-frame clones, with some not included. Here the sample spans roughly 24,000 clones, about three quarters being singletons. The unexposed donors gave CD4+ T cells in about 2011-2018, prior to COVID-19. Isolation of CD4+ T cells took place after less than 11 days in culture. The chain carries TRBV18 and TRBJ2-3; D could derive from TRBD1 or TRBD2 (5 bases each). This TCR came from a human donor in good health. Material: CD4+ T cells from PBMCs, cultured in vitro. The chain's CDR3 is CASSPQSGGARTDTQYF. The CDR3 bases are TGTGCCAGCTCACCACAGTCTGGGGGAGCGCGAACAGATACGCAGTATTTT.